This TCR beta chain originates from a study of blood T cell repertoires in COVID-19. As for the study in general: Acute-phase and convalescent COVID-19 samples originated in the United States, Italy and Spain. The analysed material was cDNA or gDNA that came from T cells, B-cell-depleted T cells, or PBMCs.

The length of the CDR3 is 15 residues. After removal of 0 bases from V and 4 bases from J, the junction contained 6 bases not matched to a gene. Germline values: CDR1 SGHRS, CDR2 YFSETQ. Measured with immunoSEQ multiplex PCR; TCRdb has only the in-frame clones, and not every one. The table has fewer than 250,000 clones, roughly 87% seen once. V gene TRBV5-1 combines with J gene TRBJ2-5; TRBD2 aligns across 7 bases. This clonotype was obtained from a man between 25 and 39 years old who had recovered from COVID-19. The specimen sequenced was PBMCs or T cells enriched from blood (not recorded which). CDR3 bases: TGCGCCAGCAGCTTGGAGTGGGGGAGGGGAGAGACCCAGTACTTC. Its protein product is CASSLEWGRGETQYF.